Sequencing of this TCR beta chain was carried out in a study of shared clonotypes between healthy human individuals. Study-level information: Every donor yielded three CD4 naive, three CD4 memory, two CD8 naive and one CD8 memory plate. Study observations and caveats: In having few donors, the study represented limited genetic and exposure-history diversity.

As concerns this clone: The antigen is undetermined.

As handled by the study authors: Filtering differed because ImmunoSEQ produced junction-only sequences that carried no quality scores. The repertoire was sequenced with immunoSEQ multiplex PCR; TCRdb's copy has only in-frame clones and lacks some. V and J calls and clone size come straight from that table; D and trimming were deduced from the DNA. The sample holds 1.4 million or so clones, 98% seen once. With 8 bases removed from V and 5 bases from J, the gap between germline ends came to 14 bases. This CDR3 is built from 13 residues. Germline CDR1 KGHSH, CDR2 LQKENI. Splitting the CD4+ cells yielded a CD45RA+ naive subset and a CD45RA-negative memory subset.

The genes are TRBV18 and TRBJ2-3; TRBD2 is a possible D gene (6 bases). The source of this sequence is a young man in good health. Sequencing was done on a sample of naive CD4+ T cells sorted from blood. Subset: CD45RA+ positively selected. For the CDR3, the DNA is TGTGCCAGCGAGTGGAGGGTTGAAGATACGCAGTATTTT. As protein: CASEWRVEDTQYF.